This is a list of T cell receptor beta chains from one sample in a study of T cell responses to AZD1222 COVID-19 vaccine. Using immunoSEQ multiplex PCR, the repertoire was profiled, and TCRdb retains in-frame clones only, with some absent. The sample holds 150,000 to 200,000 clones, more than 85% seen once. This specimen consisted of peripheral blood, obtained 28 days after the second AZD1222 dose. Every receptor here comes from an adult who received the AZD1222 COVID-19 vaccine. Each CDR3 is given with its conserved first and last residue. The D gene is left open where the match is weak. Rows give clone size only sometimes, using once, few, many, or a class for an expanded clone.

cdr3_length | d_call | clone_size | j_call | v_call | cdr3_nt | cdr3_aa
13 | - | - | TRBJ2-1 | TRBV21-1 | TGTGCCAGCGGGACCGGCTCGAGGAATGAGCAGTTCTTC | CASGTGSRNEQFF
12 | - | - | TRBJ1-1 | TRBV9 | TGTGCCAGCTCGGGGATCCGCACTGAAGCTTTCTTT | CASSGIRTEAFF
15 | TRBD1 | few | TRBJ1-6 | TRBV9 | TGTGCCAGCAGCGTGTCGGGACAGGGTTATTCACCCCTCCACTTT | CASSVSGQGYSPLHF
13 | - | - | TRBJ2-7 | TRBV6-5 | TGTGCCAGCAGTTACTTGGCGATGGGGGAGCAGTACTTC | CASSYLAMGEQYF
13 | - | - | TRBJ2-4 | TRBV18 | TGTGCCAGCTCAGCGGACAGCAAAAACATTCAGTACTTC | CASSADSKNIQYF
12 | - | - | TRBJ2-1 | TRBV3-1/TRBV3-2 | TGTGCCAGCAGCCAAAGAGAGGGAAGTCGGTTCTTC | CASSQREGSRFF
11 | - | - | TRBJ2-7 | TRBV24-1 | TGTGCCACCATTTCGGTAGACGAGCAGTACTTC | CATISVDEQYF
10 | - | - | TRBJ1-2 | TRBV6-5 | TGTGCCACCAGGGGCTATGGCTACACCTTC | CATRGYGYTF
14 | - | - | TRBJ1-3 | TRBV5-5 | TGTGCCAGCAGCTTGTCTGGGATTGGAAACACCATATATTTT | CASSLSGIGNTIYF
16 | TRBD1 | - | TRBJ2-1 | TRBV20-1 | TGCAGTGCTAGTTTCCGTTGGCAGGGGGTGAACAATGAGCAGTTCTTC | CSASFRWQGVNNEQFF
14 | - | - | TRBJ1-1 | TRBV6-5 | TGTGCCAGCAGGGCTTACAGGGTTGCCACTGAAGCTTTCTTT | CASRAYRVATEAFF
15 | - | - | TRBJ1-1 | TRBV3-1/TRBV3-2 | TGTGCCAGCAGCCACACAGGGACGGTGAACACTGAAGCTTTCTTT | CASSHTGTVNTEAFF
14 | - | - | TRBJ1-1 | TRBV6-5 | TGTGCCAGCAGTTATCAAGGTGGCAACACTGAAGCTTTCTTT | CASSYQGGNTEAFF
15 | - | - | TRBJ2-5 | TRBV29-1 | TGCAGCGTTGTCCCCCCCCAGGGGGGCCAAGAGACCCAGTACTTC | CSVVPPQGGQETQYF
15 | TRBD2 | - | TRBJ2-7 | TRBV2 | TGTGCCAGCAGGGCCGGGACTAGCGGAACCTACGAGCAGTACTTC | CASRAGTSGTYEQYF
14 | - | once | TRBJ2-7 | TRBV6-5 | TGTGCCAGCAGGGTTACTAGCTCGGCCTACGAGCAGTACTTC | CASRVTSSAYEQYF
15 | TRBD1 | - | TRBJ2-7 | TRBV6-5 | TGTGCCAGCCATCTCTGGACAGGGGGCGGGTACGAGCAGTACTTC | CASHLWTGGGYEQYF
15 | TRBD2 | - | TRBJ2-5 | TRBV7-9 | TGTGCCAGCAGCTTTTCGGGAGGTCGCCAAGAGACCCAGTACTTC | CASSFSGGRQETQYF
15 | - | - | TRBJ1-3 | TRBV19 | TGTGCCAGTAGTAGATCGGACGGCTCTGGAAACACCATATATTTT | CASSRSDGSGNTIYF
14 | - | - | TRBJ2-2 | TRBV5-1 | TGCGCCAGCAGCTACCGACAGAACACCGGGGAGCTGTTTTTT | CASSYRQNTGELFF